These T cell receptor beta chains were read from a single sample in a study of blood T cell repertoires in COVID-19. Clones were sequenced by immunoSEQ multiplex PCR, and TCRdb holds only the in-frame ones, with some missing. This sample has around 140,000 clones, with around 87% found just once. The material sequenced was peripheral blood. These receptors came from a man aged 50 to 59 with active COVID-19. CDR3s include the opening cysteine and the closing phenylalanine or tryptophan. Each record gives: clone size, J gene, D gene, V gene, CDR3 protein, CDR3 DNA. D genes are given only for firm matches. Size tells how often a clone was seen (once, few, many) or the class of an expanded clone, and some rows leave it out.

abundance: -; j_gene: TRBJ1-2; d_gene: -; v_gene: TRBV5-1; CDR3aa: CASSLEVGQHYGYTF; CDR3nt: TGCGCCAGCAGCTTGGAGGTCGGACAGCATTATGGCTACACCTTC
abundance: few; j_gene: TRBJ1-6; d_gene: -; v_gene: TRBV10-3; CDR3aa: CAIKDTNSYNSPLHF; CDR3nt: TGTGCCATCAAAGACACGAACTCCTATAATTCACCCCTCCACTTT
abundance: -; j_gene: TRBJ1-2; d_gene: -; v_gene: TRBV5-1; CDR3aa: CASSGARNYGYTF; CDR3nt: TGCGCCAGCAGCGGGGCTAGAAACTATGGCTACACCTTC
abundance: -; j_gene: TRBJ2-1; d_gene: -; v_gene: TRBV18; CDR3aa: CASSPPVRNEQFF; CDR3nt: TGTGCCAGCTCACCCCCAGTACGCAATGAGCAGTTCTTC
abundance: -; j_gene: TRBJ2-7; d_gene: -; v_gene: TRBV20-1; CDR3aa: CSARGVGEGKDEQYF; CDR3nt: TGCAGTGCTCGTGGAGTAGGTGAGGGTAAAGACGAGCAGTACTTC
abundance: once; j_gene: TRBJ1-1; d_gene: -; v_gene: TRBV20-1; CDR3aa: CSARDPPRAFF; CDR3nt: TGCAGTGCTAGAGATCCCCCTAGAGCTTTCTTT
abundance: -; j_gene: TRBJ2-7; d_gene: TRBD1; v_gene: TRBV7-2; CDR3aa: CASSLTGTEQYF; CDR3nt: TGTGCCAGCAGCTTGACAGGGACCGAGCAGTACTTC
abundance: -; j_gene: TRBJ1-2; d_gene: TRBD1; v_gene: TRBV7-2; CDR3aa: CASSPGTAGYTF; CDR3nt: TGTGCCAGCAGCCCAGGGACAGCCGGCTACACCTTC
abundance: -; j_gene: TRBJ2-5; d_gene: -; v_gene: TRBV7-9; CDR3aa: CASQSGETQYF; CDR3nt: TGTGCCAGCCAATCCGGGGAGACCCAGTACTTC
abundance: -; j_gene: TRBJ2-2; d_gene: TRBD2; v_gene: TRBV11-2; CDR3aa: CASSLVPAGGGELFF; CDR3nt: TGTGCCAGCAGCTTAGTTCCAGCGGGGGGCGGGGAGCTGTTTTTT
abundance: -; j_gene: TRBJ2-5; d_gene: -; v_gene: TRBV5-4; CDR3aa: CASSLAGTLETQYF; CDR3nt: TGTGCCAGCAGCTTGGCCGGGACACTGGAGACCCAGTACTTC
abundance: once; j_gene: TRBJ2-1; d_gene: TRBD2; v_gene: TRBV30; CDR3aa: CAWSVLGGGALEQFF; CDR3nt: TGTGCCTGGAGTGTACTTGGCGGGGGGGCCCTTGAGCAGTTCTTC
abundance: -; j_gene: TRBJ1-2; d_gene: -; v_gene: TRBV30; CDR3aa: CAWRGRGGYTF; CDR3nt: TGTGCCTGGAGGGGGCGGGGTGGCTACACCTTC
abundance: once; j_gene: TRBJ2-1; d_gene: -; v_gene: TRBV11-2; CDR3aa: CASSLPMNEQFF; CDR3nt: TGTGCCAGCAGCTTACCTATGAATGAGCAGTTCTTC
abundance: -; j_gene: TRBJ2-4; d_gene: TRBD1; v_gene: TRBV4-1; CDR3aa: CASSQDRARSQYF; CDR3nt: TGCGCCAGCAGCCAGGACAGGGCACGATCTCAGTACTTC
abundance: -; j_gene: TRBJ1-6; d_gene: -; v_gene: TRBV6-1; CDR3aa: CASSDPPGGKTYNSPLHF; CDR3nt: TGTGCCAGCAGTGATCCCCCGGGGGGCAAGACCTATAATTCACCCCTCCACTTT
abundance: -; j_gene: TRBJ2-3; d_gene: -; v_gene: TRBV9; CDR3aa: CASTGSNTDTQYF; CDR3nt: TGTGCCAGCACGGGATCCAACACAGATACGCAGTATTTT
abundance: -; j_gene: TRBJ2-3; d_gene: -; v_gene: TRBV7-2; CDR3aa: CASGLPPTDTQYF; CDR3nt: TGTGCCAGCGGACTCCCGCCTACAGATACGCAGTATTTT
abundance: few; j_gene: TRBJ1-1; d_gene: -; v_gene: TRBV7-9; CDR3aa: CASSLGGSETEAFF; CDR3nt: TGTGCCAGCAGCTTAGGAGGAAGTGAGACTGAAGCTTTCTTT
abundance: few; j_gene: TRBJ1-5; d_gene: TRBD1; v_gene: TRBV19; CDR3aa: CASSIGPGQGGYSNQPQHF; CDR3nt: TGTGCCAGTAGTATAGGTCCGGGACAGGGCGGTTATAGCAATCAGCCCCAGCATTTT
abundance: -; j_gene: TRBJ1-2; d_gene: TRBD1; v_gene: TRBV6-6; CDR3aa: CASSHTRQGANYGYTF; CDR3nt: TGTGCCAGCAGTCATACGAGACAGGGGGCAAACTATGGCTACACCTTC
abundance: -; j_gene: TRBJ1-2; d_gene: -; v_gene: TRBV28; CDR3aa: CASSPRVSGYTF; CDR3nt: TGTGCCAGCAGTCCACGAGTATCTGGCTACACCTTC
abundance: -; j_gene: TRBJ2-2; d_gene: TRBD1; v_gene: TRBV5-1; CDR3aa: CASKTGGADTGELFF; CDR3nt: TGCGCCAGTAAGACAGGGGGCGCAGACACCGGGGAGCTGTTTTTT
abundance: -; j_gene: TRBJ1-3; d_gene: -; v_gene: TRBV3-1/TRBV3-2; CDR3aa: CASSQVRGNTIYF; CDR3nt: TGTGCCAGCAGCCAAGTGAGGGGAAACACCATATATTTT
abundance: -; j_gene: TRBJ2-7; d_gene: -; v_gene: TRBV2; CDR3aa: CASSDQGTYEQYF; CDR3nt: TGTGCCAGCAGTGACCAGGGAACCTACGAGCAGTACTTC
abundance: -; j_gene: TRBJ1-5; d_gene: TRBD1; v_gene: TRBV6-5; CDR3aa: CASSYSRQGANQPQHF; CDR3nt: TGTGCCAGCAGTTACTCGCGGCAGGGGGCGAATCAGCCCCAGCATTTT
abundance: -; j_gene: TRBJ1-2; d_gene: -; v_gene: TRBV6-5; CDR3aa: CASSYGLVTGLYGYTF; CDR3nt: TGTGCCAGCAGTTACGGATTGGTCACAGGGCTATATGGCTACACCTTC
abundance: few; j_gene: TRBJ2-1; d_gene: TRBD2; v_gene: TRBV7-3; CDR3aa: CASSLSGGEYNEQFF; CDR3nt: TGTGCCAGCAGCCTTAGCGGGGGGGAATACAATGAGCAGTTCTTC
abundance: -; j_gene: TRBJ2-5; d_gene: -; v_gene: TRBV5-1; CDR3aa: CASSLAAGTRETQYF; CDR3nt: TGCGCCAGCAGCTTGGCAGCGGGGACACGGGAGACCCAGTACTTC
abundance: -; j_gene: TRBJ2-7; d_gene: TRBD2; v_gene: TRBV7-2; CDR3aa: CASSLYYAGLALDEQYF; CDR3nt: TGTGCCAGCAGCTTATACTACGCGGGACTAGCTTTGGACGAGCAGTACTTC
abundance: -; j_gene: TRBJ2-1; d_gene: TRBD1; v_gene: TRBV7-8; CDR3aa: CASSPWGDRRDNEQFF; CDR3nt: TGTGCCAGCAGCCCCTGGGGGGACAGGCGTGACAATGAGCAGTTCTTC
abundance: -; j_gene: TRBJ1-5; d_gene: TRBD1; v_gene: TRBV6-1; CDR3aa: CASSATPGQGGNQPQHF; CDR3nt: TGTGCCAGCAGTGCGACCCCGGGACAGGGGGGCAATCAGCCCCAGCATTTT
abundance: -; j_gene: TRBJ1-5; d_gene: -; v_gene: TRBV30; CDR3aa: CAWSVGQPQHF; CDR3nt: TGTGCCTGGAGTGTGGGCCAGCCCCAGCATTTT